Given below is one T cell receptor (beta chain) in context. The antigen is not known. Data came from immunoSEQ multiplex PCR; TCRdb stores just in-frame clones and leaves some out. The top ten hold over 7.5% of the sample, which has roughly 140,000 clones, approximately 72% seen once. Every patient experienced relapse after autologous stem cell transplantation, and brentuximab vedotin exposure varied. Best response was recorded as complete response, partial response or progressive disease. The sample is drawn from a study of PD-1 blockade in classical Hodgkin lymphoma. Background on the study: Every 2 weeks, patients got 3 mg/kg intravenous nivolumab.

Study outcomes and limitations: It was reported that newly diagnosed patients had less baseline TCR diversity than healthy donors.

This CDR3 region has 14 residues. Trimming took off 5 bases at V and 12 bases at J, with 20 bases between the two ends. CDR1 and CDR2 (germline): SGHAT, FQNNGV. The chain joins TRBV11-2 to TRBJ1-3; no firm D call. The source is a human donor with classical Hodgkin lymphoma. The source material was peripheral blood mononuclear cells (PBMCs), sampled before the second cycle of nivolumab. CDR3 residues: CASSPGSWVQSIYF. CDR3 in DNA: TGTGCCAGCAGCCCAGGTTCGTGGGTGCAGAGCATATATTTT.